The T cell receptor (beta chain) under discussion was sequenced for a study of T-cell memory formation after mild COVID-19. TCRdb recomputed calls from the 5' RACE reads with MiXCR, one row per CDR3 protein. This sample has around 250,000 distinct CDR3 sequences, with roughly 15% found just once. CDR1 is SGHTA and CDR2 is FQGNSA in the germline V gene. The CDR3 runs 16 residues. V was cut by 0 bases and J by 10 bases, with 18 bases left in between. The rearrangement joins TRBV7-2 to TRBJ1-4; D is unresolved. This clonotype was obtained from an adult woman who had mild COVID-19 (a few samples of this study predate the infection). Cell type and time point are not known. Sequencing used PBMCs or a T cell subset sorted from them (not recorded which). The CDR3 DNA is TGTGCCAGCAGCTTAGCAGCAGGACTAGCCGAGGGAAAACTGTTTTTT. Protein sequence: CASSLAAGLAEGKLFF.